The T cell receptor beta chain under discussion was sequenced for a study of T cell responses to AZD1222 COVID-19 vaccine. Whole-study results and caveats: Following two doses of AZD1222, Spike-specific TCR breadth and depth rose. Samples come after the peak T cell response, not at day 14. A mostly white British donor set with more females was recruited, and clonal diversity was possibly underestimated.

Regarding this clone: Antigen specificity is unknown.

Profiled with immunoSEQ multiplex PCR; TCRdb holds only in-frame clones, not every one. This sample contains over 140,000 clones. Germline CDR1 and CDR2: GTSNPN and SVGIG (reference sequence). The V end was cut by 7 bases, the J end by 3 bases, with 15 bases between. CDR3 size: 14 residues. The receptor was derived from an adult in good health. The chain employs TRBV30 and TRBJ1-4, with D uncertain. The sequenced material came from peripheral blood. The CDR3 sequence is CASKVREANEKLFF. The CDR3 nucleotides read TGTGCCTCGAAAGTCCGGGAGGCTAATGAAAAACTGTTTTTT.